This T cell receptor (beta chain) was recovered during a study of shared clonotypes between healthy human individuals. About the study: Each donor's CD8 memory used one plate, CD8 naive two, each CD4 subset three.

The naive CD8 population came from CD45RO-negative cells selected for CCR7, without terminally differentiated effector memory CD45RA+ cells. Study donors comprised healthy, HIV-negative adults devoid of recent acute infection or vaccination. Germline CDR1 is MDHEN and CDR2 is SYDVKM. Trimming removed 3 bases at V and 7 bases at J, with 13 bases between. The CDR3 has 13 amino acids. Measured with immunoSEQ multiplex PCR; TCRdb has only the in-frame clones, and not every one. The sample has roughly 570,000 clones; roughly 98% are singletons. The chain recombines TRBV28 with TRBJ2-7; tentatively, D is TRBD1 (6 bases). What was sequenced was naive CD8+ T cells sorted from blood. The TCR sequence derives from a man aged 25 to 40 in good health. The CDR3 DNA reads TGTGCCAGCAGTTTGGTACAGGGTGAGGAGCAGTACTTC. Translation gives CASSLVQGEEQYF.